The text below deals with one T cell receptor (beta chain). The V end lost 1 base, the J end lost 10 bases, and 11 bases lay between the germline ends. Germline loops: CDR1 DFQATT, CDR2 SNEGSKA (reference sequence). The CDR3 totals 12 residues. The data originate from a study of blood T cells in healthy people across ages. The second PCR ran about 6 to 12 cycles with a sample-barcoded 5' primer and J-beta primers. TCRdb recomputed calls from the 5' RACE reads with MiXCR, one row per CDR3 protein. Of hundreds of thousands of distinct CDR3 sequences listed, about 30% are singletons. The chain is built from TRBV20-1 and TRBJ2-1; D is possibly TRBD2 (5 bases). Sample: blood. The receptor comes from a woman aged 80 or over in good health. In DNA, the CDR3 is TGCAGTGCTAGAGGACCTCAGCGGGAGCAGTTCTTC. Translated, it gives CSARGPQREQFF.